The rows below give T cell receptor beta chains drawn from one sample of a study of monozygotic twins with inflammatory bowel disease. Reanalyzing the 5' RACE reads, TCRdb keeps one entry per CDR3 protein, without DNA. The sample data list about 300,000 distinct CDR3 sequences. Material for sequencing was blood. The receptors derive from a human donor with ulcerative colitis or Crohn's disease, or a healthy co-twin of an affected twin (not recorded which). Both conserved end residues are part of each CDR3.

j_call v_call cdr3_aa
TRBJ2-1 TRBV29-1 CSVEDRVNNEQFF
TRBJ2-7 TRBV12-3/TRBV12-4 CASSLLAYEQYF
TRBJ2-3 TRBV5-1 CASSLELDTDTQYF
TRBJ1-1 TRBV7-9 CASSLDMNTEAFF
TRBJ2-5 TRBV9 CASSAGRDRVLETQYF
TRBJ2-7 TRBV18 CASSRSGQSSYEQYF
TRBJ2-7 TRBV7-9 CATRDKSYEQYF
TRBJ2-5 TRBV29-1 CSVLQGARQETQYF
TRBJ2-7 TRBV12-3/TRBV12-4 CASSRTGAGEQYF
TRBJ2-3 TRBV4-3 CASSQDRRGAPDTQYF
TRBJ2-6 TRBV10-3 CAIRKGATGRKDSAGANVLTF
TRBJ2-5 TRBV10-1 CASTEGGSGSLETQYF
TRBJ1-1 TRBV5-1 CASSEQGYEAFF
TRBJ1-2 TRBV4-2 CASSQAGSGYTF
TRBJ2-7 TRBV18 CASQPPKGEQYF
TRBJ2-5 TRBV5-5 CASSYPGGVFETQYF
TRBJ2-2 TRBV28 CASRGTGGTGELFF
TRBJ1-2 TRBV5-6 CASSTRDPRYGYTF
TRBJ2-1 TRBV12-3/TRBV12-4 CASRLAGGRNNEQFF
TRBJ2-1 TRBV24-1 CATSDGRAAQSSYNEQFF
TRBJ2-5 TRBV7-9 CASSLRPSGTAETQYF
TRBJ2-3 TRBV5-6 CASSLDFFGAQGTDTQYF
TRBJ1-1 TRBV3-1 CASSRTGGTSEAFF
TRBJ2-1 TRBV3-1 CASSQAITGRTNEQFF
TRBJ2-1 TRBV5-1 CASSRGLARGNEQFF
TRBJ2-6 TRBV7-2 CASSLGHGRVLTF
TRBJ2-2 TRBV5-1 CASSLGGETGELFF
TRBJ2-1 TRBV25-1 CASRPVTGRHNEQFF
TRBJ2-7 TRBV18 CASSPRGTYSYEQYF
TRBJ2-7 TRBV28 CASSFPQTAYEQYF
TRBJ2-7 TRBV9 CASTQTGTFNDEQYF
TRBJ2-7 TRBV20-1 CSANRDRGPYEQYF
TRBJ2-1 TRBV7-3 CASSTDSEQFF
TRBJ2-7 TRBV4-2 CASSQDRGSGYEQYF
TRBJ1-5 TRBV6-2/TRBV6-3 CASTQGRSSRQPQHF
TRBJ2-7 TRBV6-2/TRBV6-3 CASTAGGKTYEQYF
TRBJ1-4 TRBV6-6 CASTLGQGREKLFF
TRBJ2-2 TRBV29-1 CSVERGTGELFF
TRBJ1-6 TRBV27 CASRRRDSYNSPLHF
TRBJ1-1 TRBV7-9 CASSHRSAGVRAFF
TRBJ1-6 TRBV12-3/TRBV12-4 CASNPGQGHSPLHF
TRBJ2-1 TRBV28 CASSSSGREPTF
TRBJ2-7 TRBV28 CASSNYGSSYEQYF
TRBJ2-7 TRBV12-3/TRBV12-4 CASNPRDRVFQLSYEQYF